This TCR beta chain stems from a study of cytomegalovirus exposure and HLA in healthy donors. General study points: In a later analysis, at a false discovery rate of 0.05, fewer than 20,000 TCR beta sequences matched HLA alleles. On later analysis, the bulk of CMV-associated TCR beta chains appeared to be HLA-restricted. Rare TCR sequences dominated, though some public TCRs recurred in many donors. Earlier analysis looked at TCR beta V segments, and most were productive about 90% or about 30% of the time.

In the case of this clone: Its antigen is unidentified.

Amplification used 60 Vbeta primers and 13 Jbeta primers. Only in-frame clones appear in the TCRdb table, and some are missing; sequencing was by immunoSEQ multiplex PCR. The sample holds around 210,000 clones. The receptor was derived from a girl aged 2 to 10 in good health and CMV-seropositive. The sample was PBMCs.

DNA for the CDR3: TGCGCCAGCAGTGACCCGTCTGTGAGGTCCGGGAGGGCCCTCAATGAGCAGTTCTTC. It yields the protein CASSDPSVRSGRALNEQFF. V is TRBV10-1 and J is TRBJ2-1, with 8 nucleotides matching TRBD2. Germline V gene lookup returns CDR1 WNHNN and CDR2 SYGVQD (reference sequence). The V and J ends lost 3 bases and 6 bases, in that order; junction bases with no gene match: 19. The CDR3 runs to 19 residues.